These 24 T cell receptor beta chains were all obtained from the same sample, sequenced in a study of brain T cells in children with intractable seizures. Sequenced by immunoSEQ multiplex PCR; TCRdb stores in-frame clones only, minus some. The sample carries about 340,000 clones, about 93% recorded once. Time point of the sample: blood from clinic visit 5 months post-surgery; TSC patient then seizure free. Source: peripheral blood, taken around 5 months after surgery. Receptors originate from a boy under two years old with tuberous sclerosis and intractable seizures.

The chain employs TRBV27 and TRBJ1-1; tentatively, D is TRBD1 (6 bases). The CDR3 covers 13 residues. Trimming removed 3 bases at V and 6 bases at J, with 11 bases between. From germline, CDR1 is MNHEY and CDR2 SMNVEV (reference sequence). CDR3 sequence reads: CASSFGAGAEAFF. CDR3 coding DNA: TGTGCCAGCAGTTTTGGGGCAGGGGCTGAAGCTTTCTTT.

The V gene is TRBV5-1, the J gene TRBJ1-2, with 8 bases that match TRBD1. The V segment lost 3 bases and the J segment 4 bases; nucleotides outside the gene matches: 5. The CDR3 sequence is 14 residues long. Germline V gene sequence: CDR1 SGHRS, CDR2 YFSETQ. The CDR3, as DNA: TGCGCCAGCAGCTGGGGACAGGCGGGCTATGGCTACACCTTC. Residues: CASSWGQAGYGYTF.

This sequence joins TRBV7-2 and TRBJ2-5; unclear D gene. The germline V and J ends were trimmed by 2 bases and 0 bases, with 4 bases remaining between them. The CDR3 is made up of 13 amino acids. Germline CDR1 SGHTA, CDR2 FQGNSA. The CDR3 here is CASSLTNQETQYF. The CDR3 region has the DNA TGTGCCAGCAGCTTAACCAACCAAGAGACCCAGTACTTC.

The chain combines TRBV11-3 with TRBJ2-5; TRBD1 matches 10 bases. CDR1 and CDR2 (germline): SGHNT, YENEEA. The V and J ends lost 3 bases and 1 base, in that order; junction bases with no gene match: 5. This CDR3 has 16 amino acids. CDR3 sequence (DNA): TGTGCCAGCAGCTTGGGGGACAGGGGTTCCCAAGAGACCCAGTACTTC. Translated: CASSLGDRGSQETQYF.

The CDR3 coding sequence is TGTGCCAGCAGCTTAGAAGGTGGGAGTTACAATGAGCAGTTCTTC. Translating gives CASSLEGGSYNEQFF. J is TRBJ2-1 and V is TRBV11-3; D might be TRBD2 (5 bases). The CDR3 sequence is 15 residues long. Germline CDR1 and CDR2: SGHNT and YENEEA. Trimming pared 0 bases from V and 4 bases from J, leaving 10 bases between.

The rearrangement joins TRBV19 to TRBJ2-3; 12 bases align to TRBD2. V was pared by 5 bases and J by 7 bases, with 10 bases of the junction left unmatched. CDR1 and CDR2 (germline): LNHDA, SQIVND (reference sequence). This CDR3 spans 16 amino acids. The CDR3 DNA is TGTGCCAGTAGTCCGCGTCTAGCGGGAGGGCCTAATACGCAGTATTTT. It specifies CASSPRLAGGPNTQYF.

The genes are TRBV6-5 and TRBJ1-5; 9 bases are shared with TRBD1. CDR1 is MNHEY, CDR2 SVGAGI, per germline. The CDR3 consists of 16 residues. V lost 7 bases, J lost 5 bases, and 12 bases stayed unmatched. CDR3 DNA sequence: TGTGCCAGCACTTATTCCTCCGGGACAGGGCATCAGCCCCAGCATTTT. Translation: CASTYSSGTGHQPQHF.

This rearrangement joins TRBV2 to TRBJ2-1, with 9 bases matching TRBD2. CDR1 is SNHLY and CDR2 is FYNNEI in the germline V gene. Trimming removed 4 bases from V and 4 bases from J; junction bases left unmatched: 8. The CDR3 totals 16 residues. The chain's CDR3 is CASSVKAGGLYNEQFF. CDR3 bases: TGTGCCAGCAGTGTTAAGGCGGGAGGGCTATACAATGAGCAGTTCTTC.

CDR3 region: CASSLELAGSYNEQFF. Here the CDR3 DNA reads TGCGCCAGCAGCTTGGAACTAGCGGGCTCCTACAATGAGCAGTTCTTC. The V and J genes are TRBV5-1 and TRBJ2-1; TRBD2 matches 9 bases. CDR3 length equals 16 residues. CDR1 SGHRS and CDR2 YFSETQ come from the germline V gene. The junction had 1 base not matched to a gene; V was cut back by 0 bases and J by 0 bases.

The gene calls are TRBV5-4 and TRBJ1-5, with 7 bases aligning to TRBD1. CDR3 length: 17 amino acids. Germline lookup yields CDR1 SGHNT and CDR2 YYREEE (reference sequence). J was trimmed by 6 bases and V by 3 bases; bases with no gene match: 15. The CDR3 bases are TGTGCCAGCAGCTCGAATCCTGTGACAGGGCGTCGTCAGCCCCAGCATTTT. Translated: CASSSNPVTGRRQPQHF.

The J gene is TRBJ2-6, the V gene TRBV24-1; D remains ambiguous. The germline V gene encodes CDR1 KGHDR and CDR2 SFDVKD. Trimming cost V 3 bases and J 0 bases, with 5 bases left between them. The CDR3 totals 15 residues. The CDR3 sequence is CATSDRVSGANVLTF. The CDR3 nucleotides are TGTGCCACCAGTGATCGGGTCTCTGGGGCCAACGTCCTGACTTTC.

V is TRBV7-9 and J is TRBJ2-5; D may correspond to TRBD1 or TRBD2 (5 bases each). Deletions cut 5 bases from V and 5 bases from J, with 24 bases between. The CDR3 extends over 17 amino acids. CDR1 SEHNR and CDR2 FQNEAQ come from the germline V gene (reference sequence). The CDR3 loop is CASSPREPTVPRETQYF. As DNA, the CDR3 is TGTGCCAGCAGCCCTCGGGAACCGACAGTCCCTCGGGAGACCCAGTACTTC.

In this sample, this clone turned up once. This chain uses TRBV7-2 with TRBJ2-3, with D perhaps being TRBD1 or TRBD2 (5 bases each). The CDR3 is 13 residues long. Trimming left V 1 base short and J 6 bases short, with 8 bases between. Per the germline V gene, CDR1 is SGHTA and CDR2 is FQGNSA. This CDR3 is CASSLGGADTQYF. CDR3 sequence (DNA): TGTGCCAGCAGCTTAGGAGGGGCGGATACGCAGTATTTT.

The chain is built from TRBV6-5 and TRBJ2-2, with D possibly being TRBD2 (5 bases). Per the germline V gene, CDR1 is MNHEY and CDR2 is SVGAGI. The V end lost 1 base, the J end lost 6 bases, and 9 bases lay between the germline ends. This CDR3 contains 14 residues. The DNA for the CDR3 is TGTGCCAGCAGTTACTACACTAGGGCCGGGGAGCTGTTTTTT. Translation: CASSYYTRAGELFF.

The chain employs TRBV2 and TRBJ2-7, with D possibly matching TRBD2 (5 bases). The CDR3 consists of 13 residues. V gave up 5 bases and J gave up 2 bases, with 10 bases separating them. Germline V lookup: CDR1 SNHLY, CDR2 FYNNEI. The CDR3 coding sequence is TGTGCCAGCAGTTCTAGCAGGACCTACGAGCAGTACTTC. It encodes CASSSSRTYEQYF.

The V gene is TRBV9, the J gene TRBJ2-3; the D call may be TRBD1 or TRBD2 (5 bases each). Germline-derived CDR1 and CDR2 are SGDLS and YYNGEE. The V end lost 0 bases, the J end lost 8 bases, and 10 bases lay between the germline ends. CDR3 length: 13 residues. CDR3 nucleotide sequence: TGTGCCAGCAGCGTAGAAGGGGCGGGTACGCAGTATTTT. Protein product: CASSVEGAGTQYF.

The chain carries TRBV7-3 and TRBJ1-2; TRBD1 agrees at 10 bases. J lost 4 bases, V lost 1 base, and 0 bases had no gene match. The germline V gene has CDR1 SGHTA and CDR2 FQGTGA. The CDR3 runs 14 residues. CDR3 region: CASSLRDRGYGYTF. The CDR3, as DNA: TGTGCCAGCAGCTTAAGGGACAGGGGCTATGGCTACACCTTC.

V gene TRBV15 combines with J gene TRBJ2-3, with 7 bases identical to TRBD1. The CDR3 covers 16 residues. CDR1 LNHNV and CDR2 YYDKDF come from the germline V gene (reference sequence). The V gene end was trimmed by 3 bases and the J gene end by 0 bases; junction bases not matched to a gene: 6. The CDR3, as DNA: TGTGCCACCAGCAGGGGACAGAAATCTAGCACAGATACGCAGTATTTT. It is translated as CATSRGQKSSTDTQYF.

The chain couples TRBV7-6 to TRBJ1-2; D perhaps matches TRBD1 (6 bases). V gave up 4 bases and J gave up 1 base, with 13 bases separating them. The CDR3 has 15 amino acids. CDR1 is SGHVS and CDR2 is FNYEAQ in the germline V gene. DNA for the CDR3: TGTGCCAGCAGCTCCCAAAGGGGGGTTAACTATGGCTACACCTTC. Translated, it gives CASSSQRGVNYGYTF.

The chain carries TRBV5-6 and TRBJ2-5; D may be TRBD1 (6 bases). V was clipped by 0 bases and J by 5 bases, with 14 bases between them. The germline gives CDR1 SGHDT, CDR2 YYEEEE. The CDR3 extends over 15 amino acids. Written as DNA, the CDR3 is TGTGCCAGCAGCTTGGCCAGGGGCGGGTACGAGACCCAGTACTTC. Protein product: CASSLARGGYETQYF.

V is TRBV13 and J is TRBJ1-1, with 7 bases fitting TRBD1. The CDR3 contains 14 residues. CDR1 and CDR2 (germline): PRHDT, FYEKMQ (reference sequence). Losses at the gene ends were 4 bases for V and 4 bases for J; bases not matched to a gene: 6. In nucleotides, the CDR3 is TGTGCCAGCAGCTGGAAAGGGGGCTCCACTGAAGCTTTCTTT. Translated: CASSWKGGSTEAFF.

The chain recombines TRBV18 with TRBJ1-1; D is undetermined. This CDR3 has 15 residues. From germline, CDR1 is KGHSH and CDR2 LQKENI. The V gene lost 3 bases and the J gene lost 1 base, with 12 bases spanning the gap. The CDR3 here is CASSPYPSRNTEAFF. The CDR3 DNA reads as TGTGCCAGCTCACCGTATCCTTCCCGGAACACTGAAGCTTTCTTT.

The chain uses TRBV5-1 and TRBJ1-1; D is unclear. Germline CDR1 SGHRS, CDR2 YFSETQ. V was cut by 4 bases and J by 0 bases, with 25 bases left in between. The CDR3 covers 19 residues. CDR3 coding DNA: TGCGCCAGCAGCCTTATTGGGAATTTGCTGCGCGATCTGAACACTGAAGCTTTCTTT. Translation gives CASSLIGNLLRDLNTEAFF.

In this sample, this clone turned up once. This sequence joins TRBV25-1 and TRBJ2-7, with 9 bases matching TRBD1. V shed 1 base and J 2 bases; nucleotides not matched to a gene: 3. CDR3 length: 15 residues. Germline CDR1 MGHDK, CDR2 SYGVNS. CDR3 residues: CASSESGTGTYEQYF. The CDR3 region has the DNA TGTGCCAGCAGTGAATCGGGGACAGGGACCTACGAGCAGTACTTC.